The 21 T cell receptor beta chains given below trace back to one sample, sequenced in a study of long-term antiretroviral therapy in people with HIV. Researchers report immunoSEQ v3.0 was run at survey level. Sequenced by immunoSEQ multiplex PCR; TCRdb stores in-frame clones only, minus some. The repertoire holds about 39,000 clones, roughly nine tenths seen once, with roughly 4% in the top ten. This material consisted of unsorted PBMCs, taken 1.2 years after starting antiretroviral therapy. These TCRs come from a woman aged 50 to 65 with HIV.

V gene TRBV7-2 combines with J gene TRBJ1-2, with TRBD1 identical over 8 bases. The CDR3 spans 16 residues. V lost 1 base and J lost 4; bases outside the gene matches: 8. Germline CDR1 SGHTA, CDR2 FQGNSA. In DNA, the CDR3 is TGTGCCAGCAGCTTAGGAGGGCAGGGGGCGGGCTATGGCTACACCTTC. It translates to CASSLGGQGAGYGYTF.

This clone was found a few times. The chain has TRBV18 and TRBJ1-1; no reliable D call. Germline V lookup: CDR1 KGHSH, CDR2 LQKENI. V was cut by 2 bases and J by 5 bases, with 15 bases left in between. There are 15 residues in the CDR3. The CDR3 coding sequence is TGTGCCAGCTCACCAAGGGCCTACGGGATTACTGAAGCTTTCTTT. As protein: CASSPRAYGITEAFF.

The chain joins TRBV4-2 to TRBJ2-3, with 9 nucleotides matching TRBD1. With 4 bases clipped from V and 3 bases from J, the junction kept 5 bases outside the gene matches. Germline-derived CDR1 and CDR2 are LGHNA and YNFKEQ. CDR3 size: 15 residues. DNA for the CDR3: TGTGCCAGCAGCCGGGGGACAGGGTTGACAGATACGCAGTATTTT. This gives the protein CASSRGTGLTDTQYF.

The CDR3 here is CASSKGTGREGEKLFF. DNA for the CDR3: TGTGCCAGCAGCAAGGGAACAGGGAGGGAGGGTGAAAAACTGTTTTTT. This rearrangement joins TRBV9 to TRBJ1-4; possibly TRBD1 for D (6 bases). Germline V gene lookup returns CDR1 SGDLS and CDR2 YYNGEE. V lost 4 bases, J lost 7 bases, and 20 bases lay in between. The length of the CDR3 is 16 residues. Based on the CDR3 plus reference TRBV9 and TRBJ1-4, the full variable domain is DSGVTQTPKHLITATGQRVTLRCSPRSGDLSVYWYQQSLDQGLQFLIQYYNGEERAKGNILERFSAQQFPDLHSELNLSSLELGDSALYFCASSKGTGREGEKLFFGSGTQLSVL.

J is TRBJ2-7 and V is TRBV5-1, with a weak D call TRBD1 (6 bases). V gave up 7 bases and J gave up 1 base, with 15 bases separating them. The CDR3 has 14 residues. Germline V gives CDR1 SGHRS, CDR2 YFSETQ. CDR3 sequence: CASRSGDTSYEQYF. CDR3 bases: TGCGCCAGCCGGTCCGGGGACACTTCCTACGAGCAGTACTTC.

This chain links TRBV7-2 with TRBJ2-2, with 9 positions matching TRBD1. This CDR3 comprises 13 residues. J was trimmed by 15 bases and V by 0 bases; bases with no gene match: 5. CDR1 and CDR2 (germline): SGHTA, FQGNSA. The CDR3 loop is CASSLASQGAVFF. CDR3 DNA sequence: TGTGCCAGCAGCTTAGCCTCACAGGGGGCGGTGTTTTTT.

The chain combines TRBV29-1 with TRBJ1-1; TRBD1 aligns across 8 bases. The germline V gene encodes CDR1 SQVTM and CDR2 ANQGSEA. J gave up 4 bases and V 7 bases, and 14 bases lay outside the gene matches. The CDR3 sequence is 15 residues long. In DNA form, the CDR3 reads TGCAGCGCACAAAAGCAGGGGGCCCTGGGCACTGAAGCTTTCTTT. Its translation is CSAQKQGALGTEAFF.

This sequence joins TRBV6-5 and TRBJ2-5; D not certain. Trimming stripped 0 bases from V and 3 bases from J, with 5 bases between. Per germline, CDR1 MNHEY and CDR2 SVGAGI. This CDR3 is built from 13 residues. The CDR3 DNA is TGTGCCAGCAGTTACTCGGTCGAAGAGACCCAGTACTTC. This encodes CASSYSVEETQYF.

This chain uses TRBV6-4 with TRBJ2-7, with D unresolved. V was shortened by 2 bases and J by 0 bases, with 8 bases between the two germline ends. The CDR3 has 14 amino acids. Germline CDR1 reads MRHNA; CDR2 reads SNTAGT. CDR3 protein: CASSDPESSYEQYF. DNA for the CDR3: TGTGCCAGCAGTGACCCGGAGAGCTCCTACGAGCAGTACTTC.

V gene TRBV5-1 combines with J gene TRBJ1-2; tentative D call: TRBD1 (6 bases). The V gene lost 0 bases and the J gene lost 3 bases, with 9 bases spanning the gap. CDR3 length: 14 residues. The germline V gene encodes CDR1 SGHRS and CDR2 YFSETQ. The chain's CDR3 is CASSLATGHYGYTF. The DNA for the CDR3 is TGCGCCAGCAGCTTGGCGACAGGCCACTATGGCTACACCTTC.

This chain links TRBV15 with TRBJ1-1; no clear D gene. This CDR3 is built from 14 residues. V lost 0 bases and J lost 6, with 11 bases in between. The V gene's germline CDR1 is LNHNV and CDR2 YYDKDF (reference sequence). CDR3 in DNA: TGTGCCACCAGCAGAGATCCGAATCGGGCTGAAGCTTTCTTT. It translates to CATSRDPNRAEAFF.

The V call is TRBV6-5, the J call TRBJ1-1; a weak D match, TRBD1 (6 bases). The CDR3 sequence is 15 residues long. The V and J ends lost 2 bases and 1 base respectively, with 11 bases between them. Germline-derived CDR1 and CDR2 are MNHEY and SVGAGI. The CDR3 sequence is CASSYRGRGNTEAFF. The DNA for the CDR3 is TGTGCCAGCAGTTACAGGGGGAGAGGGAACACTGAAGCTTTCTTT.

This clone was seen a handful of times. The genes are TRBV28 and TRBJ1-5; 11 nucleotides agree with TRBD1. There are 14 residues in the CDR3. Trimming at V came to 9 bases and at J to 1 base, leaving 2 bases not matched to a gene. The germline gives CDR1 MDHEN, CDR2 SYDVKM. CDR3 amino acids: CASRTGGSNQPQHF. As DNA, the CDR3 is TGTGCCAGTAGGACAGGGGGCAGCAATCAGCCCCAGCATTTT.

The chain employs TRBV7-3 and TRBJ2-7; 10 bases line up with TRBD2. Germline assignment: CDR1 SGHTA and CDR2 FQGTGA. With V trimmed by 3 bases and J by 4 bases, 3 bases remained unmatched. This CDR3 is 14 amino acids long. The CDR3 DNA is TGTGCCAGCAGCTTCTCTAGCGGGGGATACGAGCAGTACTTC. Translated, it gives CASSFSSGGYEQYF.

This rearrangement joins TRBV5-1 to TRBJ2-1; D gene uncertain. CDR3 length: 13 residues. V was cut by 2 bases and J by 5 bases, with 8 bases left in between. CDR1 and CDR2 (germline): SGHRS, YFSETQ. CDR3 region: CASSFLLDNEQFF. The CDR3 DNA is TGCGCCAGCAGCTTCCTGCTAGACAATGAGCAGTTCTTC.

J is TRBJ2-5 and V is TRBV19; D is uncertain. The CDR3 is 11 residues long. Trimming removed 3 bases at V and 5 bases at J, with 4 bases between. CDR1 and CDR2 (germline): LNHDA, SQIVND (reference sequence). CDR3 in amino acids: CASSISETQYF. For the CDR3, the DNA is TGTGCCAGTAGTATCTCTGAGACCCAGTACTTC.

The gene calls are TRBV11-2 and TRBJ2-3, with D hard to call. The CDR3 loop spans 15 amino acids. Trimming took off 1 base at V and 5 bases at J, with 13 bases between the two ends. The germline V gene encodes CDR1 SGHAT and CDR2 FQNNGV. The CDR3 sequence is CASSLVGGLGDTQYF. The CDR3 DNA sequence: TGTGCCAGCAGCTTAGTCGGCGGCTTGGGAGATACGCAGTATTTT.

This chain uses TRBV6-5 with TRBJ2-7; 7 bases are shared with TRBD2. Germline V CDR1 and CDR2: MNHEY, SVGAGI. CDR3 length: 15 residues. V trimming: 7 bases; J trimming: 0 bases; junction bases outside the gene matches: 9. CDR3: CASTTNRGSSYEQYF. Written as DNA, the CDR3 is TGTGCCAGCACCACAAACCGCGGGAGCTCCTACGAGCAGTACTTC.

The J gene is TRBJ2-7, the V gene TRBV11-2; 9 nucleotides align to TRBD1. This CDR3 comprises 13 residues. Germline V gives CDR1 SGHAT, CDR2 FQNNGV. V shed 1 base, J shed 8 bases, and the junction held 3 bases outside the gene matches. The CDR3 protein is CASSLVGQGKQYF. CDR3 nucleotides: TGTGCCAGCAGCTTAGTAGGACAGGGGAAGCAGTACTTC. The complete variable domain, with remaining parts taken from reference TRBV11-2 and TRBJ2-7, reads EAGVAQSPRYKIIEKRQSVAFWCNPISGHATLYWYQQILGQGPKLLIQFQNNGVVDDSQLPKDRFSAERLKGVDSTLKIQPAKLEDSAVYLCASSLVGQGKQYFGPGTRLTVT.

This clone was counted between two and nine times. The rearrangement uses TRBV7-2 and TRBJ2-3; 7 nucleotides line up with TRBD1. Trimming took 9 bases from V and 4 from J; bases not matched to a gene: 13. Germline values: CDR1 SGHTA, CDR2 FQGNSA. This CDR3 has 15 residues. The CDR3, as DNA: TGTGCCAGTGGGCTGAGGGGGCGGGTGGCAGATACGCAGTATTTT. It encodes CASGLRGRVADTQYF.

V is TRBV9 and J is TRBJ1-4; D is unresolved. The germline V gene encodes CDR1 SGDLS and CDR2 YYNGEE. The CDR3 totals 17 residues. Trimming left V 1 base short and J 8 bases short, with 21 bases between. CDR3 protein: CASSVRVGVADKEKLFF. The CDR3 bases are TGTGCCAGCAGCGTAAGGGTCGGGGTTGCCGATAAGGAAAAACTGTTTTTT.